This T cell receptor beta chain is drawn from a study of monozygotic twins with inflammatory bowel disease. Roughly 3,800 ng of total RNA went into each TCR library. In eight separate reactions per sample, cDNA was generated. Two rounds of nested PCR, of roughly 16 and 10 cycles, were run on TCRalpha and TCRbeta cDNA. TCRdb re-called the 5' RACE reads and catalogs CDR3 proteins one per entry, DNA excluded. The sample totals about 160,000 distinct CDR3 sequences. The sequencing input was blood. The receptor's source is a human donor with ulcerative colitis or Crohn's disease, or a healthy co-twin of an affected twin (not recorded which).

The chain's CDR3 is CASSSRESEAFF. The chain combines TRBV7-9 with TRBJ1-1; TCRdb's assignment of TRBD1 cannot be checked, as there is no DNA. The CDR3 length is 12 residues. Germline-derived CDR1 and CDR2 are SEHNR and FQNEAQ (reference sequence).